The next 10 T cell receptor beta chains were all read from a single sample in a study of CDR3 diversity in severe acne. In TCRdb, the PCR reads were re-called with MiXCR into one record per CDR3 protein. The sample carries more than 85,000 distinct CDR3 sequences, roughly half recorded once. Sequenced material: blood. The receptor set was obtained from a male donor with acne.

The rearrangement links TRBV4-1 to TRBJ2-3, with TRBD2 matching 8 bases. V dropped 4 bases and J dropped 4; count of bases not matched to a gene: 1. Germline CDR1 is MGHRA and CDR2 is YSYEKL. The CDR3 loop spans 13 amino acids. The chain's CDR3 is CASSRGGPDTQYF. CDR3 DNA: TGCGCCAGCAGCCGCGGGGGGCCAGATACGCAGTATTTT.

CDR3 in amino acids: CASSIEVAYTEAFF. CDR3 in DNA: TGTGCCAGTAGTATAGAAGTGGCCTACACTGAAGCTTTCTTT. The chain carries TRBV19 and TRBJ1-1; the D is unclear. This CDR3 has 14 amino acids. V dropped 0 bases and J dropped 3 bases, with 8 bases sitting between them. Germline V gene lookup returns CDR1 LNHDA and CDR2 SQIVND (reference sequence).

The CDR3 nucleotides are TGTGCCACCACGACCGAAGGGGTCCAAGAGACCCAGTACTTC. Amino acids: CATTTEGVQETQYF. The V gene is TRBV10-3, the J gene TRBJ2-5, with D perhaps matching TRBD1 (5 bases). The CDR3 consists of 14 residues. Germline V gives CDR1 ENHRY, CDR2 SYGVKD. Trimming left V 10 bases short and J 1 base short, with 16 bases between.

The chain links TRBV29-1 to TRBJ2-7; 14 bases line up with TRBD2. Germline V gives CDR1 SQVTM, CDR2 ANQGSEA. Trimming at V came to 6 bases and at J to 7 bases, leaving 5 bases not matched to a gene. The CDR3 consists of 13 residues. The CDR3 DNA is TGCAGCGTAGGGACTAGCGGGAGCCAGGAGCAGTACTTC. As protein: CSVGTSGSQEQYF.

This chain uses TRBV19 with TRBJ2-7; the match to TRBD1 covers 8 bases. The CDR3 length is 14 residues. Germline assignment: CDR1 LNHDA and CDR2 SQIVND (reference sequence). J was trimmed by 4 bases and V by 7 bases; bases with no gene match: 9. The CDR3 spells CASKVGQGPYEQYF. The CDR3 nucleotides read TGTGCCAGTAAGGTAGGACAGGGCCCATACGAGCAGTACTTC.

V and J are TRBV20-1 and TRBJ2-7, with D possibly being TRBD1 or TRBD2 (5 bases each). Trimming removed 1 base at V and 2 bases at J, with 9 bases between. This CDR3 spans 13 amino acids. From germline, CDR1 is DFQATT and CDR2 SNEGSKA (reference sequence). As DNA, the CDR3 is TGCAGTGCTAGAGCTGGGACCACCTACGAGCAGTACTTC. Translation: CSARAGTTYEQYF.

There are many counts of this clonotype. The V and J genes are TRBV19 and TRBJ2-2; D is unclear. This CDR3 contains 17 residues. V gave up 3 bases and J gave up 6 bases, with 20 bases separating them. Germline V gives CDR1 LNHDA, CDR2 SQIVND (reference sequence). The CDR3 region has the DNA TGTGCCAGTAGTATTTTCGTGGGTCCGTCAAATTCCGGGGAGCTGTTTTTT. Encoded protein: CASSIFVGPSNSGELFF.

This clonotype was detected a few times. The V gene is TRBV9, the J gene TRBJ2-7; a possible D gene is TRBD2 (6 bases). V lost 4 bases and J lost 1, with 12 bases in between. Germline V CDR1 and CDR2: SGDLS, YYNGEE. CDR3 length equals 14 residues. The CDR3: CASSPRGLSYEQYF. Here the CDR3 DNA reads TGTGCCAGCAGCCCACGGGGACTTTCCTACGAGCAGTACTTC.

This clonotype was counted a single time. The missing conserved phenylalanine or tryptophan at the end of this CDR3 makes a read error likely. The DNA is omitted, as the CDR3 cannot be located on it reliably, and the CDR3 follows TCRdb's listing. The V and J genes are TRBV24-1 and TRBJ2-1; no DNA check was done on the table's D call, TRBD2. The germline V gene has CDR1 KGHDR and CDR2 SFDVKD. The CDR3 totals 13 residues, both ends included. The CDR3 spells CATSDRTSGRAPL.

The chain employs TRBV29-1 and TRBJ2-2, with D hard to call. This CDR3 spans 14 amino acids. Germline loops: CDR1 SQVTM, CDR2 ANQGSEA. Trimming stripped 1 base from V and 7 bases from J, with 13 bases between. CDR3 DNA sequence: TGCAGCGTTGAAGTTATTGGCGTGAACGGGGAGCTGTTTTTT. This sequence encodes CSVEVIGVNGELFF.